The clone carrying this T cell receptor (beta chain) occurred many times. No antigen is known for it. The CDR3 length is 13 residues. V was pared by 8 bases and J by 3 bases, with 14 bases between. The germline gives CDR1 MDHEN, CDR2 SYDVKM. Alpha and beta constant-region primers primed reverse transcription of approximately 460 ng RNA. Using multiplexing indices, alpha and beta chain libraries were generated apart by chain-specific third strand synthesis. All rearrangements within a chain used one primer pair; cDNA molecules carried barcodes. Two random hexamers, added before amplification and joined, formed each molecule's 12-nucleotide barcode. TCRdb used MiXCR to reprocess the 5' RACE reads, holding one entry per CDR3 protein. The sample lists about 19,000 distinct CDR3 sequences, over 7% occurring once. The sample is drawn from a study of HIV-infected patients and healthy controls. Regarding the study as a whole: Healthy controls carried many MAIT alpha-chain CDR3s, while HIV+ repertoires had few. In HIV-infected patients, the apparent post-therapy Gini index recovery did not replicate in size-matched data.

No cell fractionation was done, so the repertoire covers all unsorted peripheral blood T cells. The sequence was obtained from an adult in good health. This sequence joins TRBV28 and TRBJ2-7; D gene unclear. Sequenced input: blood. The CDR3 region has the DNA TGTGCCAGCGGATCAGGATCCTTCTACGAGCAGTACTTC. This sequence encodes CASGSGSFYEQYF. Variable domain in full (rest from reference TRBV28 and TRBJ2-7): DVKVTQSSRYLVKRTGEKVFLECVQDMDHENMFWYRQDPGLGLRLIYFSYDVKMKEKGDIPEGYSVSREKKERFSLILESASTNQTSMYLCASGSGSFYEQYFGPGTRLTVT.